The source of this T cell receptor beta chain is a study of CD8 T cells in ankylosing spondylitis. General study findings and limits: Prior literature has documented some motif variants in synovial fluid and blood from reactive arthritis. Within peripheral blood, clones linked to disease were CD8+ and relatively rare. In ankylosing spondylitis patients, matched synovial fluid reportedly showed significant enrichment of disease-linked clones. Among TCR beta sequences, a motif of several highly homologous variants appeared characteristic of ankylosing spondylitis blood.

Unmatched junction bases numbered 9, after V lost 6 bases and J lost 6 bases. This CDR3 has 14 residues. Construction of TCR beta libraries was performed using quantitative 5'-RACE with molecular barcodes. MiXCR, applied by TCRdb to the 5' RACE reads, yields one record per CDR3 protein. The sample yields approximately 520,000 distinct CDR3 sequences, about 5.2% seen once. This clonotype was counted many times. Its antigen is unknown. The rearrangement links TRBV12-3 or TRBV12-4 to TRBJ2-5; 8 nucleotides align to TRBD1. This receptor was obtained from a male donor with ankylosing spondylitis. Sequencing was performed on blood, either unsorted or a sorted T cell fraction (not recorded which). The CDR3 nucleotides read TGTGCCAGCAGCCGACAGGGGAACGGGAAGACCCAGTACTTC. Translation gives CASSRQGNGKTQYF.